This T cell receptor beta chain was identified in a study of T cells in Graves' hyperthyroidism and ophthalmopathy. Notes on the study in general: Blood held most thyroid clonotypes expanded above 0.001 frequency.

The CDR3 spans 15 residues. From germline, CDR1 is MNHEY and CDR2 SVGEGT. V shed 6 bases, J shed 1 base, and the junction held 6 bases outside the gene matches. RNA transcripts served as the template for amplifying TCR beta CDR3 regions. HTBI primers were employed in a first-round RT-PCR of the TCR CDR3. TCRdb reprocessed the multiplex PCR reads via MiXCR and lists one record per CDR3 protein. Here the sample spans 500,000 or so distinct CDR3 sequences, 15% to 20% being singletons. This clonotype was counted a few times. The antigen is not known. Patients affected by ophthalmopathy presented a Clinical Activity Score of at least 3, a NOSPECS grade of at least 4, and disease duration below 3 months. The authors took PBMCs from 10 ml fresh peripheral blood.

Sequences were obtained from blood. The chain employs TRBV6-2 or TRBV6-3 and TRBJ2-5; TRBD2 agrees at 9 bases. The receptor was derived from a woman aged 25 to 39 with Graves' ophthalmopathy. CDR3 in DNA: TGTGCCAGCAGCCTCACTAGCGGGCGCCAAGAGACCCAGTACTTC. Translated, it gives CASSLTSGRQETQYF.